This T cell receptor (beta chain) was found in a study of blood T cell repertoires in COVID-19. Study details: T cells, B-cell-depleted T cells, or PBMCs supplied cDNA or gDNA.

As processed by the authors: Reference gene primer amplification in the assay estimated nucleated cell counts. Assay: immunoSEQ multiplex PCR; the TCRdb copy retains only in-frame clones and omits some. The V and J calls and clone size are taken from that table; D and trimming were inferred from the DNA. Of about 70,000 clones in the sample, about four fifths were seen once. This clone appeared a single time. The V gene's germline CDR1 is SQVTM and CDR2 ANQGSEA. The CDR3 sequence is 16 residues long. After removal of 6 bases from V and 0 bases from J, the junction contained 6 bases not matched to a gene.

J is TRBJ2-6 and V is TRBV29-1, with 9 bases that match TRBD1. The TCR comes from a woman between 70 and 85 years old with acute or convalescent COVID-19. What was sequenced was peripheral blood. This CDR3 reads CSVGPGQGSGANVLTF. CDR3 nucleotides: TGCAGCGTAGGTCCGGGACAGGGCTCTGGGGCCAACGTCCTGACTTTC.